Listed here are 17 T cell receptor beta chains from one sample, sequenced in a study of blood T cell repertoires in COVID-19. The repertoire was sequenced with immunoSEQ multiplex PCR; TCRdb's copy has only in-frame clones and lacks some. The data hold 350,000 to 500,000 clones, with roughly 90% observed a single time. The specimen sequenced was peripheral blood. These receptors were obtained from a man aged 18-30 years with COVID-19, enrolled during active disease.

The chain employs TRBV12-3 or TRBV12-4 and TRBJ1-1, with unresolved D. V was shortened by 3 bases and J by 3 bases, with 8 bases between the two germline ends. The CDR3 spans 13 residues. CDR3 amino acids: CASSFSSHTEAFF. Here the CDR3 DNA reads TGTGCCAGCAGTTTTTCTAGTCACACTGAAGCTTTCTTT.

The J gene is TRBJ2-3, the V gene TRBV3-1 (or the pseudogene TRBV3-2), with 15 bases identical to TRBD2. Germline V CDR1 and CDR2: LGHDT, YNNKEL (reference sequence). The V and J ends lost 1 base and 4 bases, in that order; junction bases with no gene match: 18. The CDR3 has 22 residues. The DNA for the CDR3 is TGTGCCAGCAGCCAAGCCTCCCCTGGACTAGCGGGAGGGCTTATTTTCCCAGATACGCAGTATTTT. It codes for CASSQASPGLAGGLIFPDTQYF.

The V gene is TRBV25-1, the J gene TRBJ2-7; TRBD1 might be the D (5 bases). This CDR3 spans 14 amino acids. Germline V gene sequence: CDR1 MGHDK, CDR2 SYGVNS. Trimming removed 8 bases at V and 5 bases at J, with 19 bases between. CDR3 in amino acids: CASSPRFRADEQYF. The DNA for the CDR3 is TGTGCCAGCTCCCCTCGGTTCAGGGCGGACGAGCAGTACTTC.

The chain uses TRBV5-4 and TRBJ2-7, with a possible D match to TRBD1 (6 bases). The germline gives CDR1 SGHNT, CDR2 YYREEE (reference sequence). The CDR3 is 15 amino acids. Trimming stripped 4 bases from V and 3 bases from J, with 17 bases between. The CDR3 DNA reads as TGTGCCAGCAGCATAGGACAGTTTGGGGACTACGAGCAGTACTTC. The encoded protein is CASSIGQFGDYEQYF. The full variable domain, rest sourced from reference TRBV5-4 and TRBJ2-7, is ETGVTQSPTHLIKTRGQQVTLRCSSQSGHNTVSWYQQALGQGPQFIFQYYREEENGRGNFPPRFSGLQFPNYSSELNVNALELDDSALYLCASSIGQFGDYEQYFGPGTRLTVT.

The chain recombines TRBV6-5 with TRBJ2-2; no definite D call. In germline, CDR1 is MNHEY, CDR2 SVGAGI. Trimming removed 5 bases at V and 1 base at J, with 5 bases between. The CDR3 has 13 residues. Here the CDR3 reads CASSNGNTGELFF. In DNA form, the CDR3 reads TGTGCCAGCAGTAACGGGAACACCGGGGAGCTGTTTTTT.

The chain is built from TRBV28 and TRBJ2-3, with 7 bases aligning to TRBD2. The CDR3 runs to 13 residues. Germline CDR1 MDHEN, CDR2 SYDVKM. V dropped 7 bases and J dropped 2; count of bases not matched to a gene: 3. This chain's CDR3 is CASKAGTTDTQYF. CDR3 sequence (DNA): TGTGCCAGCAAAGCGGGAACCACAGATACGCAGTATTTT.

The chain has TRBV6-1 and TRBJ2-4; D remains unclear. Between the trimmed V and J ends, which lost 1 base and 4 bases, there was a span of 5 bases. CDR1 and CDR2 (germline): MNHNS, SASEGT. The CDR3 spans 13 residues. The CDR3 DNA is TGTGCCAGCAGTGAAGGGCAGAAAAACATTCAGTACTTC. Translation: CASSEGQKNIQYF.

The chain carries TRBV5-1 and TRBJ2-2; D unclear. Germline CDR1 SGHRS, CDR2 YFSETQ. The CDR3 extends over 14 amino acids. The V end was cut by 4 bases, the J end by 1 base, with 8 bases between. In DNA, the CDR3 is TGCGCCAGCAGCGACTCCTTGAACACCGGGGAGCTGTTTTTT. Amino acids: CASSDSLNTGELFF. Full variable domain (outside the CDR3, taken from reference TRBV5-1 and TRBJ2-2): KAGVTQTPRYLIKTRGQQVTLSCSPISGHRSVSWYQQTPGQGLQFLFEYFSETQRNKGNFPGRFSGRQFSNSRSEMNVSTLELGDSALYLCASSDSLNTGELFFGEGSRLTVL.

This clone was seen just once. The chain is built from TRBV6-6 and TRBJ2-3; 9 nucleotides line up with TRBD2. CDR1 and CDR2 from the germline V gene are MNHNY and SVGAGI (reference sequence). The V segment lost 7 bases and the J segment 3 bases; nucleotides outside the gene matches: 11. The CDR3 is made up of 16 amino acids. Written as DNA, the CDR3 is TGTGCCAGCAAGAGGGCGGCTAGCGGGGAAACAGATACGCAGTATTTT. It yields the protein CASKRAASGETDTQYF.

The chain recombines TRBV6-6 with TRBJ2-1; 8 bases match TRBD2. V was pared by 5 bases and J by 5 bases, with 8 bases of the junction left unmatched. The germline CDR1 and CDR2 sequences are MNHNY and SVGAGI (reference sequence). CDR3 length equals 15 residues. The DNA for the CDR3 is TGTGCCAGCAGTAATAGCGGGATTAAAAACAATGAGCAGTTCTTC. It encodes CASSNSGIKNNEQFF.

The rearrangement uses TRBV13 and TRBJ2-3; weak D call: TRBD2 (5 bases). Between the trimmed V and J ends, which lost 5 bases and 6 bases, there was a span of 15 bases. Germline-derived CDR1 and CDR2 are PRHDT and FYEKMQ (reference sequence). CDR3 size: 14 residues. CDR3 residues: CASSQTTFRDTQYF. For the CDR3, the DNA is TGTGCCAGCAGCCAGACTACCTTCCGGGATACGCAGTATTTT.

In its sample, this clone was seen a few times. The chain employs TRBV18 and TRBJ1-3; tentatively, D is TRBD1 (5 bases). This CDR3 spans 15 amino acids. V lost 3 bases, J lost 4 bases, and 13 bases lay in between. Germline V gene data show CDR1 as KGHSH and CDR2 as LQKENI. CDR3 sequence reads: CASSPEGSSGNTIYF. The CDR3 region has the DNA TGTGCCAGCTCACCGGAGGGGAGTTCCGGAAACACCATATATTTT.

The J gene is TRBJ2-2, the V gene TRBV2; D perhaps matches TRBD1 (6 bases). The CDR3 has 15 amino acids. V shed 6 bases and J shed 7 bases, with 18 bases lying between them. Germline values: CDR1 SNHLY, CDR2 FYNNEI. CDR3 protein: CASRPRDTENGELFF. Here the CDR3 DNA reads TGTGCCAGCAGGCCCCGGGACACGGAGAACGGGGAGCTGTTTTTT.

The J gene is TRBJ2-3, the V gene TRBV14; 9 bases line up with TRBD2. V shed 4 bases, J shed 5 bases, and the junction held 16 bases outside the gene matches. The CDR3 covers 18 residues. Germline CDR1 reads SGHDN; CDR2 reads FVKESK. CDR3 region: CASSRILPRTSERDTQYF. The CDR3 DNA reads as TGTGCCAGCAGCCGGATACTGCCAAGGACTAGCGAGCGAGATACGCAGTATTTT.

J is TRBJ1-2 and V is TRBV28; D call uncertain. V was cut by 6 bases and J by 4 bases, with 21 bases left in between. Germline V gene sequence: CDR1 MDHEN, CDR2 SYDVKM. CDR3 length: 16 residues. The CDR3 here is CASRQTTWAASYGYTF. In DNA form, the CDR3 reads TGTGCCAGCAGACAGACAACTTGGGCTGCTTCCTATGGCTACACCTTC.

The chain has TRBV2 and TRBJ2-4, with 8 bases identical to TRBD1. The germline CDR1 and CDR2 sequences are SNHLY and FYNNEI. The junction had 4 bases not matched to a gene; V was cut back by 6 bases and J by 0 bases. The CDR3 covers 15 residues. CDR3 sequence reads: CASSGQGAAKNIQYF. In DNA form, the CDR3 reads TGTGCCAGCAGCGGACAGGGTGCAGCCAAAAACATTCAGTACTTC.

The CDR3 DNA sequence: TGTGCCAGCAGTTACCCAGGGATGTATGAGCAGTTCTTC. Residues: CASSYPGMYEQFF. This sequence joins TRBV6-5 and TRBJ2-1; D might be TRBD1 (5 bases). With 2 bases removed from V and 8 bases from J, the gap between germline ends came to 10 bases. The germline V gene has CDR1 MNHEY and CDR2 SVGAGI. The CDR3 runs to 13 residues.